This T cell receptor (beta chain) comes out of a study of lymphopenia after photon versus proton radiotherapy. The V segment lost 7 bases and the J segment 2 bases; nucleotides outside the gene matches: 7. This CDR3 has 14 amino acids. The V gene's germline CDR1 is WSHSY and CDR2 SAAADI. The assay was immunoSEQ multiplex PCR, and TCRdb's table has in-frame clones only and misses some. This sample carries 30,000 to 45,000 clones, over 65% of them seen once, and the ten largest clones take 2.5% to 3.5%. Overall study findings and caveats: Survival link was tested only in deceased patients; proton benefit remains a possibility. Proton therapy kept repertoires fairly stable, unlike photons, which gained effector/memory cells. In patients who died, overall survival fell as post-nadir TCR diversity dropped more.

On this clone itself: As yet, its antigen is unknown.

Sequencing was performed on peripheral blood, taken from a patient treated with photon-based radiotherapy. The sequence was collected from a man aged 45-60 years with gastric cancer. The V and J genes are TRBV10-2 and TRBJ2-5; 7 nucleotides match TRBD2. For the CDR3, the DNA is TGCGCCAGCACTTGGGACTACCTACAAGAGACCCAGTACTTC. Encoded protein: CASTWDYLQETQYF.